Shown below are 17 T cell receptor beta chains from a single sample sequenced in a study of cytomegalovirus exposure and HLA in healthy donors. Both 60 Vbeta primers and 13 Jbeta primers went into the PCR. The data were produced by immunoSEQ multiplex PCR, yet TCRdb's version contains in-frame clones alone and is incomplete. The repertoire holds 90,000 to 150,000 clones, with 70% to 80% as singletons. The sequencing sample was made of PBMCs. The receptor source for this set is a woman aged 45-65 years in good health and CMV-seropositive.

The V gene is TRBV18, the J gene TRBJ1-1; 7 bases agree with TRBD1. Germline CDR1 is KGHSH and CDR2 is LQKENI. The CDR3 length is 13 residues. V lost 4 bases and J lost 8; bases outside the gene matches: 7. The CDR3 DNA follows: TGTGCCAGCTCACGACGGGACAGCCTAGAAGCTTTCTTT. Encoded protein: CASSRRDSLEAFF.

In nucleotides, the CDR3 is TGTGCCAGCAGCTTAGATCGGGCTAGCGGGGGCCTTCAAGAGACCCAGTACTTC. Amino acid sequence: CASSLDRASGGLQETQYF. The gene calls are TRBV11-2 and TRBJ2-5, with 10 bases matching TRBD2. With V trimmed by 0 bases and J by 2 bases, 9 bases remained unmatched. CDR1 is SGHAT and CDR2 is FQNNGV in the germline V gene. The CDR3 has 18 residues.

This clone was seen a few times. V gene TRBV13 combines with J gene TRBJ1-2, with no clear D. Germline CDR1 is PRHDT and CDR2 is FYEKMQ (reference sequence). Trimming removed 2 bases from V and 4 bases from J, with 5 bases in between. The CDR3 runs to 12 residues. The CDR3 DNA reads TGTGCCAGCAGCTTAAACAGCTATGGCTACACCTTC. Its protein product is CASSLNSYGYTF. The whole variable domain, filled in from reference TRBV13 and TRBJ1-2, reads AAGVIQSPRHLIKEKRETATLKCYPIPRHDTVYWYQQGPGQDPQFLISFYEKMQSDKGSIPDRFSAQQFSDYHSELNMSSLELGDSALYFCASSLNSYGYTFGSGTRLTVV.

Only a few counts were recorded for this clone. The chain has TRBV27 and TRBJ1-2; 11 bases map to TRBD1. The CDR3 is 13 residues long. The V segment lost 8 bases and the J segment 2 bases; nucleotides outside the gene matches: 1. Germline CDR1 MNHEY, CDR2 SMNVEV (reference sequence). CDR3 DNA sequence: TGTGCCAGCGGGACAGGGGGGAACTATGGCTACACCTTC. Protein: CASGTGGNYGYTF.

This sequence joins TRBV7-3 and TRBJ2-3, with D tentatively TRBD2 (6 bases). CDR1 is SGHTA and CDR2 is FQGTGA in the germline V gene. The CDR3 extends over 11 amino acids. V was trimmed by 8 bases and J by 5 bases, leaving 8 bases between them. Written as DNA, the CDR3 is TGTGCCAGCGGTAGCGGAGATACGCAGTATTTT. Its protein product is CASGSGDTQYF.

The DNA for the CDR3 is TGTGCCAGCAGCCCCTCAGAAGGGGGAACTGAAAAACTGTTTTTT. This encodes CASSPSEGGTEKLFF. The V call is TRBV7-9, the J call TRBJ1-4; perhaps TRBD1 as D (6 bases). The CDR3 sequence is 15 residues long. The V end was cut by 5 bases, the J end by 7 bases, with 17 bases between. CDR1 is SEHNR, CDR2 FQNEAQ, per germline (reference sequence).

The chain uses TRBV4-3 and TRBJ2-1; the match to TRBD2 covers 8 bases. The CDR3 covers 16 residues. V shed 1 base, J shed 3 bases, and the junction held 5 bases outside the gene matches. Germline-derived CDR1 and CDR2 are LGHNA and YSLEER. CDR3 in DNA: TGCGCCAGCAGCCAAGGGACTAGCAGAGGCTACAATGAGCAGTTCTTC. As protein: CASSQGTSRGYNEQFF.

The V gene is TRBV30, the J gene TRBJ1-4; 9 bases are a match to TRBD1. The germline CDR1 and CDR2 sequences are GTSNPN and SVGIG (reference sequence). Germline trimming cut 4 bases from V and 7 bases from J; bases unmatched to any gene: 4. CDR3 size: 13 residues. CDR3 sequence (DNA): TGTGCCTGGAACAGGGGGCTGGGTGAAAAACTGTTTTTT. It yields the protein CAWNRGLGEKLFF.

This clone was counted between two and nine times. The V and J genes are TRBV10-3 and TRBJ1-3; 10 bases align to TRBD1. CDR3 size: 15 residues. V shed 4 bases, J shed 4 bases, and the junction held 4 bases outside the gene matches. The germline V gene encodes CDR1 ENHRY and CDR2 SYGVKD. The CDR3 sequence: CAISAGQGGGNTIYF. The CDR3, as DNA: TGTGCCATCAGTGCTGGACAGGGGGGAGGAAACACCATATATTTT.

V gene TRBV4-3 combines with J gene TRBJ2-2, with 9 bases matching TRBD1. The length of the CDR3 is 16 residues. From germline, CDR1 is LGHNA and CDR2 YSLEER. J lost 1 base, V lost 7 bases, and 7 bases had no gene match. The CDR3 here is CASKIGQGWNTGELFF. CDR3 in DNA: TGCGCCAGCAAGATTGGACAGGGGTGGAACACCGGGGAGCTGTTTTTT.

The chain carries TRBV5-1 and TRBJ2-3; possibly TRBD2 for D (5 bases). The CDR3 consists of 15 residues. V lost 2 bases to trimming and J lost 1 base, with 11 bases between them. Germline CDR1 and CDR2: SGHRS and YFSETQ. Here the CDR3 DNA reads TGCGCCAGCAGCTTCGGACTCGCTGGCACAGATACGCAGTATTTT. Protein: CASSFGLAGTDTQYF.

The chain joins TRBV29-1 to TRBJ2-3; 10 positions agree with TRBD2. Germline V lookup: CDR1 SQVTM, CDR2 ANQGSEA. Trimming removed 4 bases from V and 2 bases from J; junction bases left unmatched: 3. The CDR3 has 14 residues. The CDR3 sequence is CSVGTSGFTDTQYF. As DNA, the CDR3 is TGCAGCGTTGGGACTAGCGGTTTCACAGATACGCAGTATTTT.

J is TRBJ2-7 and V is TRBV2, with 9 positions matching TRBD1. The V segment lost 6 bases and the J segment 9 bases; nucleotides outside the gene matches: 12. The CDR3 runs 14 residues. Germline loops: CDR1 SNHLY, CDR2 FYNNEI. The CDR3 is CASRGGTGPVGQYF. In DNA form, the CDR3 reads TGTGCCAGCAGAGGGGGGACAGGGCCCGTGGGGCAGTACTTC.

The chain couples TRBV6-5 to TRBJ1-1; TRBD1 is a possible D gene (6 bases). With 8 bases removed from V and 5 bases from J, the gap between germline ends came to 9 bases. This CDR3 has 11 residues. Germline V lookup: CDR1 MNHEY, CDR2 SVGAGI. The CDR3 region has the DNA TGTGCCAGCTCCCAGGGGACTGAAGCTTTCTTT. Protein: CASSQGTEAFF.

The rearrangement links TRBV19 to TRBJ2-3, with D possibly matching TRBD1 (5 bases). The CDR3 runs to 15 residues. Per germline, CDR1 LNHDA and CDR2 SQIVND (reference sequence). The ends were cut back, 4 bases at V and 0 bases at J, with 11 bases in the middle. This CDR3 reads CASSTRGTSTDTQYF. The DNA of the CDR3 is TGTGCCAGTAGTACTAGGGGCACTAGCACAGATACGCAGTATTTT.

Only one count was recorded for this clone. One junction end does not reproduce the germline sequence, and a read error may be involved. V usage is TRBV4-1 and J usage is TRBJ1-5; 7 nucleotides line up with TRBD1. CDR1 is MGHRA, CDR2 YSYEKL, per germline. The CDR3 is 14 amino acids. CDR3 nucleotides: TGCGCCAGCAGCCAAGGACAGGGAAATCAGCCCCGGCATTTT. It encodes CASSQGQGNQPRHF.

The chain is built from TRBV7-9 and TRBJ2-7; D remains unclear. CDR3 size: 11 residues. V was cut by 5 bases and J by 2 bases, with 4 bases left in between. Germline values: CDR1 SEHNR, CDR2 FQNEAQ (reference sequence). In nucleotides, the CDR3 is TGTGCCAGCAGCCCAGCCTACGAGCAGTACTTC. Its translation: CASSPAYEQYF.